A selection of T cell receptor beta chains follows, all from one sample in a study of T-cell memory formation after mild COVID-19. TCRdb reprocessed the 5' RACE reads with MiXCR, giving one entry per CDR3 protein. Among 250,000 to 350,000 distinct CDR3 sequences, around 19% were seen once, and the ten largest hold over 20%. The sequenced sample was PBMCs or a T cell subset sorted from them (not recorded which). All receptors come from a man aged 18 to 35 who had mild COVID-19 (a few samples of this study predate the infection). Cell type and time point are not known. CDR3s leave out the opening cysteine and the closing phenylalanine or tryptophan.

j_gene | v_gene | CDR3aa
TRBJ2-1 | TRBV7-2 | ASSDPWGADSEQF
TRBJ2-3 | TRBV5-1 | ASSLHPSGGVDTQY
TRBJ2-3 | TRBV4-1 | ASSSMVSRSTDTQY
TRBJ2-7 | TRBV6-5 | ASSYSASGGLDEQY
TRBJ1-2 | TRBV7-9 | ASSFGGQPRGGYT
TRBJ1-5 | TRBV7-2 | ASSLRPAGQGMGQPQH
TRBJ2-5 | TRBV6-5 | ASSYATGAGAETQY
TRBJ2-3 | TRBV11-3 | ASSFQTADTQY
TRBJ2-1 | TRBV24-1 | ATSAGYIEQF
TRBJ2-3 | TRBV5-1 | ASSPDGLAASTDTQY
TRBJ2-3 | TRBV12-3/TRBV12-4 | ASSSRGVGTDTQY
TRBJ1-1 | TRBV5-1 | ASSSMGVGNTEAF
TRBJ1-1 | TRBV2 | ASSELRTPNTEAF
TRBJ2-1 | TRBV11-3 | ASSFSGLAGSEQF
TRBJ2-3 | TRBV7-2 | ASSQGWGRSTDTQY
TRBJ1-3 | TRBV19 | ASSPSGTSGNTIY
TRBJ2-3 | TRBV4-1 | ASSQEGGADTQY
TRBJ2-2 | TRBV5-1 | ASSFLRTRPTGELF
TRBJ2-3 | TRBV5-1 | ASSLSLYGQGKDTQY
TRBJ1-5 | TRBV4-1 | ASSQEYGGNQPQH
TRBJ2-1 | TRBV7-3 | ASSPAVRNEQF
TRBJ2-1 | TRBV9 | ASSDQGNEQF
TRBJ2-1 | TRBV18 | ASSPPGVGEQF
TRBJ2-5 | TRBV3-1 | ASSQERETQY
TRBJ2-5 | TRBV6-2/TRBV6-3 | ASSFGLAAYMETQY
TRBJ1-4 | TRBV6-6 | ASSQQGARSTNEKLF
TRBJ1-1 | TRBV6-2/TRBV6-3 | ASSSPTSGADTEAF
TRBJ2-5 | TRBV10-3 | AISDGLTQY
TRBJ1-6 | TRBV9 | ASSVGLLNSPLH
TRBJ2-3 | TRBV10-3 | AISSGSSSTDTQY
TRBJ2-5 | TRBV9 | ASSVPAGGSETQY
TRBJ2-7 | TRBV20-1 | SARTSGSTYEQY
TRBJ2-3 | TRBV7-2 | ASNFGDTQY
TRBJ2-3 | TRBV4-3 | ASSQWLAGGPGTDTQY
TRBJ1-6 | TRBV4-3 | ASSQDMPYSPLH
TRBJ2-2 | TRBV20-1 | SARSDRGDGELF
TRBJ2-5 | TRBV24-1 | ATSDSEETQY
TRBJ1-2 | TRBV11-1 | ASSNGGSEGYYGYT
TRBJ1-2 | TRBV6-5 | ASSQDLYGYT
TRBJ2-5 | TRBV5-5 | ASSLAVAGASYQETQY
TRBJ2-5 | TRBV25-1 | ASNMGQETQY
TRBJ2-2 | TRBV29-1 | SVGQGAGTGELF
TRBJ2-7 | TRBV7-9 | ASSFPRYEQY
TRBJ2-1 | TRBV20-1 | SERLVGRNEQF
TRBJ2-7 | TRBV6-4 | ASSVTGDGDEQY
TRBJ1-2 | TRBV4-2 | ASSQGGESIYGYT
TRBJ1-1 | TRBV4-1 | ASSPIQGEAF
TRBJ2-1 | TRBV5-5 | ASSLGGEITYNEQF
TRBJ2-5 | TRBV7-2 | ASRIGTSGQETQY
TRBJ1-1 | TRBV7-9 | ASSLEGWYGGTEAF
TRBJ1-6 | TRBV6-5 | ASSYFGQGPSPLH
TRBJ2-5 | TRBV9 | ASSVGGLGGGETQY
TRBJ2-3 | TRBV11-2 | ASSARVSSGGDTQY
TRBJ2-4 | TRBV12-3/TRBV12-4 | ASSRSDSKNIQY